This T cell receptor beta chain was observed in a study of T cells in Graves' hyperthyroidism and ophthalmopathy. Study information: Peripheral blood was drawn at first diagnosis, prior to all treatment.

The hyperthyroidism patients had all been newly diagnosed, and their disease duration was under 2 months. Their ages ranged from 18 to 65 years. Uncontrolled infection, other autoimmune disease, pregnancy or lactation disqualified patients from enrolment. Source material for PBMCs was roughly 10 ml fresh peripheral blood. CDR3 length equals 15 residues. Per germline, CDR1 SGHTA and CDR2 FQGNSA. Amplified TCR beta CDR3 regions came from RNA transcripts. Researchers ran a first-round RT-PCR on the TCR CDR3 using the HTBI primer set. In TCRdb, the multiplex PCR reads were re-called with MiXCR into one record per CDR3 protein. In the table there are 600,000 to 800,000 distinct CDR3 sequences, about a third of which are singletons. A word on this clonotype: A read error may account for a junction end that differs from germline.

The chain combines TRBV7-2 with TRBJ1-2; possible D gene TRBD1, 5 bases. The TCR originated in a woman in her forties with Graves' hyperthyroidism. The sequencing sample was made of blood. Here the CDR3 reads CASSHQDIGQGGYTF. CDR3 coding DNA: TGCGCCAGCAGCCACCAGGACATCGGGCAGGGCGGCTACACCTTC.